The 24 T cell receptor beta chains presented below share a single source sample, sequenced in a study of regulatory T cells in long-lasting Graves disease. In building TCR beta libraries, iRepertoire HTBI primers were used together with Arm-PCR of CDR3 regions. Via MiXCR, TCRdb re-called the multiplex PCR reads, giving one row per CDR3 protein. The table lists 520,000 or so distinct CDR3 sequences, around 13% of them singletons, with over 7% in the top ten. Time point reported: newly diagnosed GD, antithyroid drugs for less than 3 months. TCR sequences were obtained from RNA taken from PBMCs. These data were likewise used in another study, on T cells in Graves' hyperthyroidism and ophthalmopathy.

Source: peripheral blood mononuclear cells (PBMCs), taken at new diagnosis, from a patient treated with antithyroid drugs. These receptors were obtained from a woman in her 30s with Graves disease.

This sequence joins TRBV3-1 and TRBJ2-1; TRBD2 might be the D (6 bases). The CDR3 extends over 13 amino acids. The germline gives CDR1 LGHDT, CDR2 YNNKEL (reference sequence). V lost 0 bases to trimming and J lost 14 bases, with 14 bases between them. The CDR3 region has the DNA TGTGCCAGCAGCCAAGATGGGGGACTTAGGAAGTTCTTC. This gives the protein CASSQDGGLRKFF.

The chain links TRBV6-2 or TRBV6-3 to TRBJ2-3, with 13 bases fitting TRBD2. The CDR3 has 15 residues. CDR1 is MNHEY and CDR2 is SVGEGT in the germline V gene. The ends lost 5 bases at V and 7 bases at J; junction bases unmatched: 6. The CDR3 loop reads CASSMTSGRSHTQYF. In DNA, the CDR3 is TGTGCCAGCAGTATGACTAGCGGGAGGAGTCATACGCAGTATTTT.

The chain carries TRBV27 and TRBJ2-7; 7 bases line up with TRBD2. Unmatched junction bases numbered 16, after V lost 6 bases and J lost 2 bases. Looked up from germline, CDR1 is MNHEY and CDR2 is SMNVEV (reference sequence). This CDR3 contains 17 residues. CDR3 nucleotides: TGTGCCAGCAGAGTTGAGGGAACATCTAGCGGAACCTACGAGCAGTACTTC. Translating it yields CASRVEGTSSGTYEQYF.

This clonotype was counted only a few times. V usage is TRBV29-1 and J usage is TRBJ2-2, with a weak D call TRBD2 (6 bases). CDR3 length: 15 residues. Germline lookup yields CDR1 SQVTM and CDR2 ANQGSEA. V dropped 2 bases and J dropped 0 bases, with 10 bases sitting between them. In DNA form, the CDR3 reads TGCAGCGTTGAATCAGCGGGCGCGAACACCGGGGAGCTGTTTTTT. Protein: CSVESAGANTGELFF.

This clonotype has just a few counts. This chain uses TRBV7-9 with TRBJ2-3, with 7 bases identical to TRBD1. The CDR3 consists of 18 residues. Germline CDR1 is SEHNR and CDR2 is FQNEAQ (reference sequence). V gave up 1 base and J gave up 4 bases; unmatched junction bases: 14. CDR3: CASSLGTVRDSLADTQYF. The DNA of the CDR3 is TGTGCCAGCAGCTTAGGAACCGTTCGGGACAGTTTAGCAGATACGCAGTATTTT.

This clonotype was seen many times. The genes are TRBV6-1 and TRBJ1-2; D is undetermined. This CDR3 has 15 residues. Germline CDR1 MNHNS, CDR2 SASEGT. Trimming pared 6 bases from V and 5 bases from J, leaving 19 bases between. CDR3 residues: CASSRQATLWYGYTF. Here the CDR3 DNA reads TGTGCCAGCAGCCGGCAGGCCACCCTTTGGTATGGCTACACCTTC.

This clonotype was recorded at least ten times. The J gene is TRBJ1-2, the V gene TRBV28; D unresolved. V lost 7 bases and J lost 1, with 16 bases in between. This CDR3 spans 15 amino acids. In germline, CDR1 is MDHEN, CDR2 SYDVKM. In DNA form, the CDR3 reads TGTGCCAGCAACGGTTGGGGAGCGCGTAACTATGGCTACACCTTC. The encoded protein is CASNGWGARNYGYTF.

This clonotype showed up many times. The CDR3 loop reads CASSLGRAGGKTDTQYF. For the CDR3, the DNA is TGTGCCAGCAGCTTGGGACGCGCGGGAGGGAAAACAGATACGCAGTATTTT. The chain is built from TRBV5-5 and TRBJ2-3, with 9 bases fitting TRBD2. V gave up 0 bases and J gave up 3 bases; unmatched junction bases: 8. CDR1 is SGHKS and CDR2 is YYEKEE in the germline V gene (reference sequence). The CDR3 covers 17 residues.

CDR3 in DNA: TGTGCCAGCAGCTTTTCAGCGGGGTCCCGCTACGAGCAGTACTTC. This translates into CASSFSAGSRYEQYF. The chain recombines TRBV7-8 with TRBJ2-7, with 7 bases that match TRBD2. After removal of 3 bases from V and 3 bases from J, the junction contained 8 bases not matched to a gene. CDR3 length: 15 residues. The V gene's germline CDR1 is SGHVS and CDR2 FQNEAQ.

This clonotype appeared many times. This chain uses TRBV6-1 with TRBJ1-2, with TRBD1 as a possible D gene (6 bases). This CDR3 is 14 amino acids long. Trimming took 5 bases from V and 6 from J, leaving 16 bases between them. Per the germline V gene, CDR1 is MNHNS and CDR2 is SASEGT. Here the CDR3 reads CASSRGQHWDGYTF. The CDR3 region has the DNA TGTGCCAGCAGTCGAGGACAGCACTGGGATGGCTACACCTTC.

Concerning this clonotype: This could be a read error, since a much larger clone is one nucleotide away. This is likely a read error, given that the CDR3 carries no conserved phenylalanine or tryptophan at its end. The V and J genes are TRBV20-1 and TRBJ1-1; 9 bases agree with TRBD1. V was pared by 0 bases and J by 5 bases, with 7 bases of the junction left unmatched. CDR1 is DFQATT and CDR2 is SNEGSKA in the germline V gene (reference sequence). This CDR3 is 15 amino acids long. The CDR3 spells CSARDGTGFFTEAFL. The CDR3, as DNA: TGCAGTGCTAGAGATGGGACAGGGTTTTTTACTGAAGCTTTCCTT.

V gene TRBV27 combines with J gene TRBJ1-4, with a possible D match to TRBD1 (5 bases). The ends were cut back, 7 bases at V and 8 bases at J, with 20 bases in the middle. The CDR3 is made up of 15 amino acids. Germline assignment: CDR1 MNHEY and CDR2 SMNVEV (reference sequence). In DNA, the CDR3 is TGTGCCAGCACCTTCTCTGGGGCGCCAGGGGAAAAACTGTTTTTT. Translation gives CASTFSGAPGEKLFF.

This clonotype has just a few counts. The chain is built from TRBV12-3 or TRBV12-4 and TRBJ2-2; maybe TRBD1 (5 bases). The V and J ends lost 6 bases and 5 bases respectively, with 13 bases between them. This CDR3 contains 14 residues. DNA for the CDR3: TGTGCCAGCAGAGAGGACACTTTAACCGGGGAGCTGTTTTTT. This codes for CASREDTLTGELFF.

This clonotype was detected many times. V and J are TRBV10-3 and TRBJ2-7; 12 bases are a match to TRBD2. The V segment lost 6 bases and the J segment 2 bases; nucleotides outside the gene matches: 5. The CDR3 has 15 amino acids. The germline gives CDR1 ENHRY, CDR2 SYGVKD. CDR3 bases: TGTGCCATCAGAACCGGACTAGCGGGAACCTACGAGCAGTACTTC. Translation: CAIRTGLAGTYEQYF.

This clonotype was picked up many times. This rearrangement joins TRBV2 to TRBJ2-1, with a weak D call TRBD2 (6 bases). This CDR3 region has 15 residues. The ends were cut back, 8 bases at V and 12 bases at J, with 26 bases in the middle. Germline assignment: CDR1 SNHLY and CDR2 FYNNEI. The CDR3 sequence is CASGDASGAPGRQFF. The CDR3 DNA sequence: TGTGCCAGCGGAGACGCCTCGGGAGCCCCAGGGCGGCAGTTCTTC.

Many counts were recorded for this clonotype. The V and J genes are TRBV19 and TRBJ2-1; 8 nucleotides line up with TRBD2. Germline V gives CDR1 LNHDA, CDR2 SQIVND (reference sequence). J was trimmed by 3 bases and V by 7 bases; bases with no gene match: 5. This CDR3 is 14 amino acids long. CDR3 residues: CASKTSASYNEQFF. The DNA for the CDR3 is TGTGCCAGTAAGACTAGCGCCAGCTACAATGAGCAGTTCTTC.

Many counts were recorded for this clonotype. The J gene is TRBJ2-7, the V gene TRBV28, with D tentatively TRBD2 (5 bases). CDR1 is MDHEN and CDR2 is SYDVKM in the germline V gene. The V end was cut by 8 bases, the J end by 7 bases, with 21 bases between. The CDR3 has 14 amino acids. Here the CDR3 DNA reads TGTGCCAGCGGCCGAACTCGGGTAGCGCGAGAGCAGTACTTC. This translates into CASGRTRVAREQYF.

This clonotype was seen ten or more times. The chain uses TRBV27 and TRBJ1-5, with a possible D match to TRBD1 (5 bases). V dropped 6 bases and J dropped 2 bases, with 11 bases sitting between them. This CDR3 is built from 14 residues. Germline assignment: CDR1 MNHEY and CDR2 SMNVEV (reference sequence). The DNA for the CDR3 is TGTGCCAGCAGCGGGGGGAATGGCAATCAGCCCCAGCATTTT. Translation gives CASSGGNGNQPQHF.

This clonotype was detected only a few times. V and J are TRBV12-3 or TRBV12-4 and TRBJ2-7; the D gene is possibly TRBD2 (5 bases). The CDR3 runs 13 residues. V lost 10 bases and J 3 bases, leaving 16 bases between the germline ends. Here the CDR3 DNA reads TGTGCCACCTCTGCGGGTACCCTCTACGAGCAGTACTTC. Translated: CATSAGTLYEQYF.

This clonotype was counted ten times or more. V gene TRBV11-2 combines with J gene TRBJ2-1, with 9 nucleotides matching TRBD2. There are 17 residues in the CDR3. With 0 bases clipped from V and 10 bases from J, the junction kept 13 bases outside the gene matches. Germline CDR1 and CDR2: SGHAT and FQNNGV. CDR3 sequence reads: CASSLDVLAGGPEEQFF. The CDR3 DNA sequence: TGTGCCAGCAGCTTAGATGTTTTGGCGGGAGGGCCAGAGGAGCAGTTCTTC. Filled out from reference TRBV11-2 and TRBJ2-1, the complete variable domain reads EAGVAQSPRYKIIEKRQSVAFWCNPISGHATLYWYQQILGQGPKLLIQFQNNGVVDDSQLPKDRFSAERLKGVDSTLKIQPAKLEDSAVYLCASSLDVLAGGPEEQFFGPGTRLTVL.

This clonotype was counted at least ten times. The V gene is TRBV6-1, the J gene TRBJ2-5; D unclear. Trimming cost V 2 bases and J 3 bases, with 16 bases left between them. Germline V CDR1 and CDR2: MNHNS, SASEGT. The CDR3 contains 16 residues. CDR3 nucleotides: TGTGCCAGCAGTGAAATCGCCGGCACTGGAAAAGAGACCCAGTACTTC. Its translation: CASSEIAGTGKETQYF.

This clonotype has a count of ten or more. The genes are TRBV27 and TRBJ2-5; D gene ambiguous. There are 17 residues in the CDR3. Germline CDR1 MNHEY, CDR2 SMNVEV (reference sequence). V lost 5 bases to trimming and J lost 1 base, with 20 bases between them. The CDR3 region has the DNA TGTGCCAGCAGTCCGCTATCTACGAAGACGGTCCAAGAGACCCAGTACTTC. Its protein product is CASSPLSTKTVQETQYF.

In this sample, this clonotype turned up many times. The CDR3 is CASSLDRVLNEQFF. DNA of the CDR3: TGTGCCAGCAGTTTAGACAGGGTTCTCAATGAGCAGTTCTTC. The V call is TRBV12-3 or TRBV12-4, the J call TRBJ2-1; tentative D call: TRBD1 (6 bases). The CDR3 length is 14 residues. The V end lost 1 base, the J end lost 6 bases, and 10 bases lay between the germline ends.

This clonotype appeared many times. The rearrangement uses TRBV2 and TRBJ2-1, with 9 bases fitting TRBD1. The germline CDR1 and CDR2 sequences are SNHLY and FYNNEI. This CDR3 comprises 18 residues. Trimming at V came to 6 bases and at J to 5 bases, leaving 17 bases not matched to a gene. The CDR3 spells CASRRVPGQGNPNNEQFF. For the CDR3, the DNA is TGTGCCAGCAGGCGAGTACCGGGACAGGGAAACCCAAACAATGAGCAGTTCTTC. Full variable domain (rest looked up from reference TRBV2 and TRBJ2-1): EPEVTQTPSHQVTQMGQEVILRCVPISNHLYFYWYRQILGQKVEFLVSFYNNEISEKSEIFDDQFSVERPDGSNFTLKIRSTKLEDSAMYFCASRRVPGQGNPNNEQFFGPGTRLTVL.